The rows below give T cell receptor beta chains drawn from one sample of a study of cytomegalovirus exposure and HLA in healthy donors. Profiled with immunoSEQ multiplex PCR; TCRdb holds only in-frame clones, not every one. The sample records about 120,000 clones, more than 70% being singletons. Sequenced sample: PBMCs. These receptors came from a woman in her 30s in good health and CMV-seronegative. The CDR3 runs from the conserved cysteine through the conserved F or W. Size is omitted from some rows. Given values are once, few, many or a class for expanded clones.

CDR3,V,J,size
CASSLGQGKNIQYF,TRBV5-5,TRBJ2-4,.
CASSSVSGNTIYF,TRBV19,TRBJ1-3,.
CAISESKPGGTEAFF,TRBV10-3,TRBJ1-1,.
CASREQGANTEAFF,TRBV5-1,TRBJ1-1,.
CASSGGLRETQYF,TRBV10-1,TRBJ2-5,.
CASSSPGQITRAFF,TRBV6-5,TRBJ1-1,.
CASSLRQGFYNEQFF,TRBV5-1,TRBJ2-1,.
CASSRQGTSNQPQHF,TRBV19,TRBJ1-5,.
CASSLRLAQETQYF,TRBV5-1,TRBJ2-5,.
CASSSLRGPKNIQYF,TRBV11-2,TRBJ2-4,few
CASSPGPGDEQFF,TRBV5-1,TRBJ2-1,.
CASSLRTGRLTEAFF,TRBV11-2,TRBJ1-1,.
CSVVGWTSGSYEQYF,TRBV29-1,TRBJ2-7,.
CASSLSSDSGNTIYF,TRBV7-2,TRBJ1-3,once
CASSPGGLNYGYTF,TRBV18,TRBJ1-2,.
CASSYGPNGGETQYF,TRBV6-5,TRBJ2-5,.
CASSPLDSREAGNTIYF,TRBV9,TRBJ1-3,.
CASSSTRQGGYEQYF,TRBV27,TRBJ2-7,.
CASSLMGTGGNTIYF,TRBV7-8,TRBJ1-3,.
CASSAQAWGTEAFF,TRBV19,TRBJ1-1,.
CASRRTAGTRGHTGELFF,TRBV7-2,TRBJ2-2,once
CASRPGQGLYGYTF,TRBV2,TRBJ1-2,once
CASSPRGQGAYEQYF,TRBV7-9,TRBJ2-7,.
CASSATGGMNTEAFF,TRBV9,TRBJ1-1,.
CASSQGLGGSSYNEQFF,TRBV7-9,TRBJ2-1,.
CASSNNYEQYF,TRBV5-1,TRBJ2-7,.
CASGGAENSGELFF,TRBV28,TRBJ2-2,once
CSATDRVKAFF,TRBV20-1,TRBJ1-1,once
CASSPLSGGPVGTQYF,TRBV9,TRBJ2-5,.
CASGSRTSGSYEQYF,TRBV6-5,TRBJ2-7,.
CASSEGHRAPRTDTQYF,TRBV25-1,TRBJ2-3,.
CASSLGDNSNQPQHF,TRBV5-8,TRBJ1-5,.
CASSLDPHKSGNTIYF,TRBV7-2,TRBJ1-3,few
CASSKDRGSYGYTF,TRBV2,TRBJ1-2,.
CASSFGGLEQFF,TRBV7-9,TRBJ2-1,.
CASSRYRLAGGRDTQYF,TRBV5-1,TRBJ2-3,.
CASSLGGLEGDTQYF,TRBV7-2,TRBJ2-3,.
CASRERDREYGYTF,TRBV5-8,TRBJ1-2,.
CAWSTPRGGNYGYTF,TRBV30,TRBJ1-2,few
CASSLVGAGGSNQPQHF,TRBV5-5,TRBJ1-5,.
CASSSPAATQYF,TRBV28,TRBJ2-5,.
CASSVTSGQRETQYF,TRBV5-1,TRBJ2-5,.
CASSTRAGVNTEAFF,TRBV18,TRBJ1-1,.
CASSPSPLRSEQYF,TRBV2,TRBJ2-7,.
CASSSGLAGHEQYF,TRBV7-2,TRBJ2-7,.
CASSSGTVSYEQYF,TRBV7-9,TRBJ2-7,.
CASSEGTGKIGTNEKLFF,TRBV2,TRBJ1-4,.
CASRHGYNNSPLHF,TRBV2,TRBJ1-6,.
CASSLGRGRRNTGELFF,TRBV11-2,TRBJ2-2,.
CSVENPGRLHEQYF,TRBV29-1,TRBJ2-7,few
CATSSGRGADTQYF,TRBV15,TRBJ2-3,.
CASSRRRRGRPYEQYF,TRBV23-1,TRBJ2-7,.
CASSIGGRGYYNEQFF,TRBV19,TRBJ2-1,once